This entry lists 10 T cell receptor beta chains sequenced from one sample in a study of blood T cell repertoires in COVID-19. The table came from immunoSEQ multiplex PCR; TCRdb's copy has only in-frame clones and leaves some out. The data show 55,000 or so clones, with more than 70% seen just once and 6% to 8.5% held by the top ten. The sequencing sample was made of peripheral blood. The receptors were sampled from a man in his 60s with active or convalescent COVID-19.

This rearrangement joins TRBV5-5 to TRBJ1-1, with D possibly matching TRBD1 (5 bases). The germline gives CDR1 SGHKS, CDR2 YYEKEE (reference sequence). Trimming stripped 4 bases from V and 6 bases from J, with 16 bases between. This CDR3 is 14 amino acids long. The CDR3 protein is CASSPLRGWAEAFF. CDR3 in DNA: TGTGCCAGCAGCCCCCTAAGGGGTTGGGCTGAAGCTTTCTTT. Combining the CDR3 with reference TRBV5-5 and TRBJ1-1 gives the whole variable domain DAGVTQSPTHLIKTRGQQVTLRCSPISGHKSVSWYQQVLGQGPQFIFQYYEKEERGRGNFPDRFSARQFPNYSSELNVNALLLGDSALYLCASSPLRGWAEAFFGQGTRLTVV.

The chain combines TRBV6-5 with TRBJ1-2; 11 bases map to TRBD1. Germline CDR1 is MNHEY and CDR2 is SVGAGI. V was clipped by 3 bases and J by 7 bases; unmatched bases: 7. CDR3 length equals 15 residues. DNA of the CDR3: TGTGCCAGCAGTTATACTCCAGGGACAGGGGGTGGCTACACCTTC. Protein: CASSYTPGTGGGYTF.

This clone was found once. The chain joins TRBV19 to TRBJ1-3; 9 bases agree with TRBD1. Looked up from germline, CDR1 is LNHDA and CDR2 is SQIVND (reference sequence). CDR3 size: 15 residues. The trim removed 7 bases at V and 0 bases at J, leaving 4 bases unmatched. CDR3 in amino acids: CASNVQGASGNTIYF. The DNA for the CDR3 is TGTGCCAGTAATGTACAGGGGGCCTCTGGAAACACCATATATTTT.

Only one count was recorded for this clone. The CDR3 DNA reads TGTGCCAGCAGCGTAGTCGGCAGGGGCGTGGATGAGCAGTTCTTC. It is translated as CASSVVGRGVDEQFF. The genes are TRBV9 and TRBJ2-1; perhaps TRBD1 as D (6 bases). From germline, CDR1 is SGDLS and CDR2 YYNGEE. Trimming stripped 0 bases from V and 8 bases from J, with 15 bases between. The CDR3 loop spans 15 amino acids.

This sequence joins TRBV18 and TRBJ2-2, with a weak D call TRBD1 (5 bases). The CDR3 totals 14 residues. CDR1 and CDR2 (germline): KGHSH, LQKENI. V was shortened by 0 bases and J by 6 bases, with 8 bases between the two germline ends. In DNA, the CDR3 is TGTGCCAGCTCACCACCCAGGGCCGCCGGGGAGCTGTTTTTT. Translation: CASSPPRAAGELFF.

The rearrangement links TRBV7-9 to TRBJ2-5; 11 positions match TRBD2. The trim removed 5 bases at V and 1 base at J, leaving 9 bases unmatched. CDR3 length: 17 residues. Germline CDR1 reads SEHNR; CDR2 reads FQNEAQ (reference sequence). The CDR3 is CASSETVAGGIQETQYF. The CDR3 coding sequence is TGTGCCAGCAGCGAGACGGTAGCGGGGGGGATCCAAGAGACCCAGTACTTC.

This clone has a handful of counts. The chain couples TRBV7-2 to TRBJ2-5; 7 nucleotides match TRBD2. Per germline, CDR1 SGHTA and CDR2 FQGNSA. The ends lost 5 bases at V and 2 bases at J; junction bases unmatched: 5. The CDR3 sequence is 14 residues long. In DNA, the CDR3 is TGTGCCAGCAGCGGGGGGGGACCACAAGAGACCCAGTACTTC. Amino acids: CASSGGGPQETQYF.

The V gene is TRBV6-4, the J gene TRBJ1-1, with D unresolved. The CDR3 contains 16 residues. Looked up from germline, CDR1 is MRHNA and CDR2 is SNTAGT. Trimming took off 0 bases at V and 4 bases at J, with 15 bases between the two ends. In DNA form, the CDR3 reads TGTGCCAGCAGTGACTCGGCAGCCCGAGGTAGCACTGAAGCTTTCTTT. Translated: CASSDSAARGSTEAFF.

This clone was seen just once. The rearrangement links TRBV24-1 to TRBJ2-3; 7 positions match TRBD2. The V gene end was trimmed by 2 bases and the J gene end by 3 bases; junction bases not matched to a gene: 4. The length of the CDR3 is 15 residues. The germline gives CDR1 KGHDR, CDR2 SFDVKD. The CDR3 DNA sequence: TGTGCCACCAGTGATTGGCAGGGAGGGACAGATACGCAGTATTTT. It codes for CATSDWQGGTDTQYF.

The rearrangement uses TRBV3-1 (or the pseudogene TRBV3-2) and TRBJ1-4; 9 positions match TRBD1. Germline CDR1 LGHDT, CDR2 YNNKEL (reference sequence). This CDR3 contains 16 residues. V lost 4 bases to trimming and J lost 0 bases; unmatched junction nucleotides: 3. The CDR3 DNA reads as TGTGCCAGCAGCCGGGACAGGGATTCAACTAATGAAAAACTGTTTTTT. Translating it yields CASSRDRDSTNEKLFF.